This T cell receptor (beta chain) was captured by sequencing in a study of CD8+ T cells in alopecia areata. Treatment indicated: oral pan-JAK inhibitor, 5-10 mg twice daily. The germline gives CDR1 GTSNPN, CDR2 SVGIG (reference sequence). The length of the CDR3 is 11 residues. About this clone: Its antigen is unidentified. One end of the junction varies from germline; a read error may be responsible.

Study-wide results and limits: Sequencing of scalp samples also captures resident alphabeta T cells of normal skin.

Extracted RNA was reverse transcribed, and the resulting cDNA served as sequencing template. The table came from immunoSEQ multiplex PCR; TCRdb's copy has only in-frame clones and leaves some out. This repertoire shows about 200,000 clones, roughly three fifths found once; its top ten account for about 3%. This specimen was CD4+ T cells sorted from blood, taken at week 4, from a patient treated with tofacitinib. This chain uses TRBV30 with TRBJ2-2, with D perhaps matching TRBD2 (6 bases). This TCR was recovered from a human donor with alopecia areata. CDR3 DNA: TGTGCCTGGAGTGTAAACGGGGGGCTGTTTTTT. Its protein product is CAWSVNGGLFF.